This T cell receptor (beta chain) was found in a study of graft-versus-host responses after intestinal transplantation. Study information: Each of the recipients got a multivisceral, liver-intestinal, or isolated intestinal transplant.

Study-wide findings and caveats: Detection of GvH clones occurred in recipient marrow, and some had their first appearance in ileum or blood.

The table came from immunoSEQ multiplex PCR; TCRdb's copy has only in-frame clones and leaves some out. The data show under 90,000 clones, about 90% seen once. With regard to this clone: Its antigen is currently unknown.

Germline CDR1 and CDR2: SNHLY and FYNNEI. The CDR3 extends over 17 amino acids. The ends lost 5 bases at V and 1 base at J; junction bases unmatched: 7. The sequence came from a human patient who received an intestinal transplant, so some T cells may come from the graft donor. This chain links TRBV2 with TRBJ2-6; 8 bases are a match to TRBD2. The specimen was PBMCs, collected 98 days after intestinal transplantation. CDR3 in DNA: TGTGCCAGCAGTATTGTACTAGCGGATTCTGGGGCCAACGTCCTGACTTTC. It encodes CASSIVLADSGANVLTF. The full variable domain, rest sourced from reference TRBV2 and TRBJ2-6, is EPEVTQTPSHQVTQMGQEVILRCVPISNHLYFYWYRQILGQKVEFLVSFYNNEISEKSEIFDDQFSVERPDGSNFTLKIRSTKLEDSAMYFCASSIVLADSGANVLTFGAGSRLTVL.